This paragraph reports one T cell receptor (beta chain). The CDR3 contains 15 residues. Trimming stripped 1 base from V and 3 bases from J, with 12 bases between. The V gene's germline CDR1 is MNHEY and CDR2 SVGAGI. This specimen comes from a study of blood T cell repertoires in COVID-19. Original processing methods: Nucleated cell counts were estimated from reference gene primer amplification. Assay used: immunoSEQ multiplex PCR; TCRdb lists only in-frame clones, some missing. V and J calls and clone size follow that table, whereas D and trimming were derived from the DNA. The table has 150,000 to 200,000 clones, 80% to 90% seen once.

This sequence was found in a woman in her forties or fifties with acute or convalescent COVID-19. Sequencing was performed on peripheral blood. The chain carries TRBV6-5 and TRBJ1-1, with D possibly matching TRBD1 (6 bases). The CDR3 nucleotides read TGTGCCAGCAGTTACTTGACAGGAACCTACACTGAAGCTTTCTTT. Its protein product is CASSYLTGTYTEAFF.